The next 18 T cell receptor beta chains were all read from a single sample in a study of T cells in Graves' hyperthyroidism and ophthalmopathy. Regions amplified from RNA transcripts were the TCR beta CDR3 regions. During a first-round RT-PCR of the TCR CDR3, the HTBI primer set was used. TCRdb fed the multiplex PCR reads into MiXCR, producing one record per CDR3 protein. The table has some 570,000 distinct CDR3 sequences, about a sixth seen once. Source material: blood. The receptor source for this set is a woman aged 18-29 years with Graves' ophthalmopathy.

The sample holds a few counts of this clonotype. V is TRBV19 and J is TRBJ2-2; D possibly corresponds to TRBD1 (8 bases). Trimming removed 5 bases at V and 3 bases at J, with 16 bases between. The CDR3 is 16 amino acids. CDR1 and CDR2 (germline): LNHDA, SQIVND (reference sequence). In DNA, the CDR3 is TGTGCCAGTAGTCCTCGACAGGGGAGGGACACCGGGGAGCTGTTTTTT. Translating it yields CASSPRQGRDTGELFF.

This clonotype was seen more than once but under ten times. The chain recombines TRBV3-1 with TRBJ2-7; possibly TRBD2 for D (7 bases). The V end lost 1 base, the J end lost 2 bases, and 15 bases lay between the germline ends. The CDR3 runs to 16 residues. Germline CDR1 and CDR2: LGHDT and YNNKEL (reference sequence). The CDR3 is CASSQATAGATYEQYF. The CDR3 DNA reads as TGTGCCAGCAGCCAAGCTACGGCGGGGGCCACCTACGAGCAGTACTTC.

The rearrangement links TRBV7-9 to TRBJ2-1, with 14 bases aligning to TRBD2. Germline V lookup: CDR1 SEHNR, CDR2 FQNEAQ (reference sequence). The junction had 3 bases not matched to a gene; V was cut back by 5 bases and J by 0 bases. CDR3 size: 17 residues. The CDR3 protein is CASSGTSGSLSYNEQFF. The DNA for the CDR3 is TGTGCCAGCAGCGGGACTAGCGGGAGCCTCTCCTACAATGAGCAGTTCTTC. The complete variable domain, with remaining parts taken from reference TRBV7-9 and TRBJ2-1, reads DTGVSQNPRHKITKRGQNVTFRCDPISEHNRLYWYRQTLGQGPEFLTYFQNEAQLEKSRLLSDRFSAERPKGSFSTLEIQRTEQGDSAMYLCASSGTSGSLSYNEQFFGPGTRLTVL.

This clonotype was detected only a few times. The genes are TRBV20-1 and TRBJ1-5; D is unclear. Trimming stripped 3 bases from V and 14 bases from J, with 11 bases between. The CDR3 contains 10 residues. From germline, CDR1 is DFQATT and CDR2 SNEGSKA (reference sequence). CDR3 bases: TGCAGTGCTAGTACCCCGCTCGAGCATTTT. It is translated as CSASTPLEHF.

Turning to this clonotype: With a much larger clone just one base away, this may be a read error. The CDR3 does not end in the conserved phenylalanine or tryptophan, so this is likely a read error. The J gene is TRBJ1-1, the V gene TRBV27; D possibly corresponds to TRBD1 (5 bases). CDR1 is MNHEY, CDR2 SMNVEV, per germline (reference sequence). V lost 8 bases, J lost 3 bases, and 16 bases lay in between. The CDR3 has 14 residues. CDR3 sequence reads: CASHQMGGDTEAFL. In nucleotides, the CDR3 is TGTGCCAGCCACCAGATGGGGGGAGACACTGAAGCTTTCCTT.

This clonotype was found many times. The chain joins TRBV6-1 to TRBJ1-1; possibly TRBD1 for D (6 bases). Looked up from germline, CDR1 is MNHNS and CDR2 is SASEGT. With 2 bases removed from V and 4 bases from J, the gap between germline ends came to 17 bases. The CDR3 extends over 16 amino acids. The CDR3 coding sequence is TGTGCCAGCAGTGAAATCGAAGGGGAAGGGGGCACTGAAGCTTTCTTT. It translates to CASSEIEGEGGTEAFF.

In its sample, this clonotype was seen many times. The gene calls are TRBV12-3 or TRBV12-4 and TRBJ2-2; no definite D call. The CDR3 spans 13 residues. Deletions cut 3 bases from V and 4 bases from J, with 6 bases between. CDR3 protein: CASSFRSTGELFF. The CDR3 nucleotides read TGTGCCAGCAGTTTTAGGAGCACCGGGGAGCTGTTTTTT.

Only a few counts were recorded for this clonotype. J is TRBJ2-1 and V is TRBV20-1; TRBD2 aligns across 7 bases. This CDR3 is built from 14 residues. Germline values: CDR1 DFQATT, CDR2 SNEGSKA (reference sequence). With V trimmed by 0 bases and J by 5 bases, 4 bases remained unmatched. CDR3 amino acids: CSARDRGVHNEQFF. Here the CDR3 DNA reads TGCAGTGCTAGAGATCGGGGGGTCCACAATGAGCAGTTCTTC.

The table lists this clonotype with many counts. As DNA, the CDR3 is TGTGCCAGCAGCTTAGTAGGGCCTGGTAGCAATCAGCCCCAGCATTTT. Translating gives CASSLVGPGSNQPQHF. The chain combines TRBV7-8 with TRBJ1-5; no firm D call. V was cut by 1 base and J by 0 bases, with 10 bases left in between. CDR1 is SGHVS, CDR2 FQNEAQ, per germline. CDR3 length equals 16 residues.

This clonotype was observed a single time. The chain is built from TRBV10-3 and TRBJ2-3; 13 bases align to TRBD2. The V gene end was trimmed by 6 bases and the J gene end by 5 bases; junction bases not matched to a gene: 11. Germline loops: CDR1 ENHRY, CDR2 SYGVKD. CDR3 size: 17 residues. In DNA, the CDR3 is TGTGCCATCAGGGAGGGACTAGCGGGATTATTGAAAGATACGCAGTATTTT. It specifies CAIREGLAGLLKDTQYF.

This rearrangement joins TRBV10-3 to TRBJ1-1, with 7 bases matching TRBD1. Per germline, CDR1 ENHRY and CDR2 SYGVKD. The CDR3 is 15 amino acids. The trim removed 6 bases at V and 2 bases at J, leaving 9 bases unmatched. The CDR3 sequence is CAIRVTQGTNTEAFF. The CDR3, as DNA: TGTGCCATCAGGGTAACACAGGGGACTAACACTGAAGCTTTCTTT.

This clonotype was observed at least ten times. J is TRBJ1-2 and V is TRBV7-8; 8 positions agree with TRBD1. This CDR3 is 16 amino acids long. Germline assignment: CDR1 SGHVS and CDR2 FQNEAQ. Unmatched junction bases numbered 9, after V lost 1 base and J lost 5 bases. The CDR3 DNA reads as TGTGCCAGCAGCTTAGAGGGTTGGTACAGGGGGTATGGCTACACCTTC. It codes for CASSLEGWYRGYGYTF. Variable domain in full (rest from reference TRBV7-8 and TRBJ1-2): GAGVSQSPRYKVAKRGQDVALRCDPISGHVSLFWYQQALGQGPEFLTYFQNEAQLDKSGLPSDRFFAERPEGSVSTLKIQRTQQEDSAVYLCASSLEGWYRGYGYTFGSGTRLTVV.

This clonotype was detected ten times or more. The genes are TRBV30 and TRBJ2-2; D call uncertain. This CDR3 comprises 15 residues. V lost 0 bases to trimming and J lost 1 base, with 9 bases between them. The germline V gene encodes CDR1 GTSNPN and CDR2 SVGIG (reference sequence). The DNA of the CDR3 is TGTGCCTGGAGTGTCGACCCGAGGAACACCGGGGAGCTGTTTTTT. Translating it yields CAWSVDPRNTGELFF.

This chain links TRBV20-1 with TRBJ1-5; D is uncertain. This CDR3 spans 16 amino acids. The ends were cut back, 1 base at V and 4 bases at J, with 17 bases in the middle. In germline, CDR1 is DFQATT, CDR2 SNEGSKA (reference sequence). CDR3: CSARAASGGRNQPQHF. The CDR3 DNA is TGCAGTGCTAGAGCGGCTAGTGGAGGAAGAAATCAGCCCCAGCATTTT.

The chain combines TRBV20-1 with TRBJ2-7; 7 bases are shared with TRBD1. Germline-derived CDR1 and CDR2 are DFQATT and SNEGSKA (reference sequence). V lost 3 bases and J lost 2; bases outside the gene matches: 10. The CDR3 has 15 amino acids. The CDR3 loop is CSARTGKSATYEQYF. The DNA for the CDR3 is TGCAGTGCTAGGACAGGGAAGAGTGCGACCTACGAGCAGTACTTC.

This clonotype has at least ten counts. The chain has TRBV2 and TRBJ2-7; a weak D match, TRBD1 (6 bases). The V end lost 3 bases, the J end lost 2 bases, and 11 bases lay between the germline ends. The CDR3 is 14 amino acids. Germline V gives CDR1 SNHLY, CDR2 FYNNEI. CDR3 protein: CASSDQGSPYEQYF. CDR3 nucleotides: TGTGCCAGCAGTGACCAGGGGAGCCCCTACGAGCAGTACTTC.

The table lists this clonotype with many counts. CDR3 coding DNA: TGCAGTGCCGATGGAGCGGGGGAGACCCAGTACTTC. Encoded protein: CSADGAGETQYF. The V gene is TRBV20-1, the J gene TRBJ2-5, with 7 bases fitting TRBD2. Germline V CDR1 and CDR2: DFQATT, SNEGSKA (reference sequence). The CDR3 length is 12 residues. J was trimmed by 5 bases and V by 6 bases; bases with no gene match: 6.

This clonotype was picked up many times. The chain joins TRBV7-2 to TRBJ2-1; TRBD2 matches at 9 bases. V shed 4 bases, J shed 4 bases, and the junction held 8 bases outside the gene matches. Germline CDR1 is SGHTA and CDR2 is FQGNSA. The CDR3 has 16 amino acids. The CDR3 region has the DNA TGTGCCAGCAGCTCCATAGCGGGAGCGAGTTACAATGAGCAGTTCTTC. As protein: CASSSIAGASYNEQFF. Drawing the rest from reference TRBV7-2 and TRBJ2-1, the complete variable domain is GAGVSQSPSNKVTEKGKDVELRCDPISGHTALYWYRQSLGQGLEFLIYFQGNSAPDKSGLPSDRFSAERTGGSVSTLTIQRTQQEDSAVYLCASSSIAGASYNEQFFGPGTRLTVL.